The 20 T cell receptor beta chains listed next were all sequenced from one sample in a study of liver allograft versus peripheral blood T cells. On the study more broadly: The authors compared T cell receptor repertoires in transplanted livers with those in the peripheral blood of recipients.

TCRdb ran MiXCR on the reads and lists one entry per CDR3 protein. Of 3,500 to 4,000 distinct CDR3 sequences listed, 20% to 25% were seen once; the top ten hold under 5%. These receptors came from a human patient who had a liver transplant. Some T cells may arise from the graft donor.

The V call is TRBV20-1, the J call TRBJ2-2; D uncertain. CDR1 and CDR2 from the germline V gene are DFQATT and SNEGSKA (reference sequence). Trimming took off 5 bases at V and 5 bases at J, with 15 bases between the two ends. This CDR3 contains 14 residues. The chain's CDR3 is CSAYWPPRTGELFF. The CDR3 DNA sequence: TGCAGTGCTTACTGGCCCCCAAGGACCGGGGAGCTGTTTTTT.

By share, this clonotype counts as medium-sized. V and J are TRBV7-9 and TRBJ1-5, with a possible D match to TRBD1 (5 bases). V was cut by 3 bases and J by 2 bases, with 5 bases left in between. The CDR3 has 13 amino acids. CDR1 SEHNR and CDR2 FQNEAQ come from the germline V gene (reference sequence). The CDR3 coding sequence is TGTGCCAGCAGCTTGGGACGCAATCAGCCCCAGCATTTT. Protein: CASSLGRNQPQHF.

In regard to this clonotype: A read error is possible here, since a much larger clone lies one base away. The chain uses TRBV20-1 and TRBJ1-4; tentatively, D is TRBD1 (5 bases). The CDR3 has 12 amino acids. Germline loops: CDR1 DFQATT, CDR2 SNEGSKA (reference sequence). The CDR3 DNA follows: TGCAGAGTACGGGGGTACGATGAAAAACTGTTTTTT. Protein: CRVRGYDEKLFF.

This chain uses TRBV6-2 or TRBV6-3 with TRBJ1-2, with D possibly being TRBD1 (5 bases). The CDR3 is made up of 15 amino acids. Deletions cut 6 bases from V and 5 bases from J, with 19 bases between. Germline CDR1 and CDR2: MNHEY and SVGEGT. CDR3 nucleotide sequence: TGTGCCAGCAGAAAAAGTCTCAACGGGGGATATGGCTACACCTTC. As protein: CASRKSLNGGYGYTF.

Many counts were recorded for this clonotype. The rearrangement uses TRBV5-6 and TRBJ2-3; maybe TRBD1 (5 bases). Per germline, CDR1 SGHDT and CDR2 YYEEEE. This CDR3 spans 13 amino acids. Trimming cost V 0 bases and J 3 bases, with 5 bases left between them. CDR3 residues: CASSLAGTDTQYF. CDR3 nucleotide sequence: TGTGCCAGCAGCTTGGCAGGGACAGATACGCAGTATTTT. The full variable domain, in which reference TRBV5-6 and TRBJ2-3 provide the parts outside the CDR3, is DAGVTQSPTHLIKTRGQQVTLRCSPKSGHDTVSWYQQALGQGPQFIFQYYEEEERQRGNFPDRFSGHQFPNYSSELNVNALLLGDSALYLCASSLAGTDTQYFGPGTRLTVL.

By sample share, this clonotype is medium-sized (0.01 to 0.1%). This sequence joins TRBV15 and TRBJ1-4; D not certain. The CDR3 has 12 residues. Germline values: CDR1 LNHNV, CDR2 YYDKDF (reference sequence). Trimming cost V 1 base and J 9 bases, with 6 bases left between them. The CDR3 nucleotides read TGTGCCACCAGCAGAGTCAGTCAAAAACTGTTTTTT. The encoded protein is CATSRVSQKLFF.

Remarks on this clonotype: A read error may explain this, as a much larger clone is one base away. The chain links TRBV10-3 to TRBJ2-7; D possibly corresponds to TRBD1 (6 bases). Germline-derived CDR1 and CDR2 are ENHRY and SYGVKD. The CDR3 runs 14 residues. Trimming shortened V by 11 bases and J by 3 bases, and 20 bases separated the two germline ends. The CDR3: CACSPTGQFYEQYF. The CDR3 coding sequence is TGTGCCTGCAGCCCCACTGGACAGTTCTACGAGCAGTACTTC.

This clonotype is categorized as medium-sized. J is TRBJ1-5 and V is TRBV6-5; TRBD1 matches 8 bases. Germline lookup yields CDR1 MNHEY and CDR2 SVGAGI. V trimming: 0 bases; J trimming: 6 bases; junction bases outside the gene matches: 10. This CDR3 has 17 amino acids. The CDR3 spells CASSYSSDREVSQPQHF. Here the CDR3 DNA reads TGTGCCAGCAGTTACTCTTCGGACAGGGAAGTTAGTCAGCCCCAGCATTTT.

A remark on this clonotype: This could be a read error, since a much larger clone is one nucleotide away. The rearrangement links TRBV2 to TRBJ1-1, with 8 bases that match TRBD1. The CDR3 runs to 14 residues. J lost 1 base, V lost 5 bases, and 3 bases had no gene match. Germline assignment: CDR1 SNHLY and CDR2 FYNNEI. CDR3 nucleotides: TGTGCCAGCAGTCGGGACAGGACGAACACTGAAGCTTTCTTT. It encodes CASSRDRTNTEAFF.

This clonotype qualifies as medium-sized. The chain recombines TRBV20-1 with TRBJ2-7, with 14 nucleotides matching TRBD2. The V gene's germline CDR1 is DFQATT and CDR2 SNEGSKA (reference sequence). The CDR3 is made up of 13 amino acids. V lost 7 bases, J lost 3 bases, and 2 bases stayed unmatched. CDR3 sequence (DNA): TGCAGTGTCGGGACTAGCGGGAGCTACGAGCAGTACTTC. The encoded protein is CSVGTSGSYEQYF.

By share, this clonotype ranks as medium-sized. The chain employs TRBV7-2 and TRBJ1-2, with D tentatively TRBD1 (6 bases). The CDR3 has 16 amino acids. CDR1 SGHTA and CDR2 FQGNSA come from the germline V gene. Between the trimmed V and J ends, which lost 1 base and 4 bases, there was a span of 16 bases. CDR3 DNA sequence: TGTGCCAGCAGCTTAGTGGGAGGGGGGGGCGCCTATGGCTACACCTTC. It codes for CASSLVGGGGAYGYTF.

By sample fraction, this clonotype is medium-sized. The V and J genes are TRBV20-1 and TRBJ1-2; TRBD1 might be the D (6 bases). This CDR3 is 13 amino acids long. V lost 3 bases, J lost 1 base, and 9 bases lay in between. Germline V gives CDR1 DFQATT, CDR2 SNEGSKA (reference sequence). The DNA of the CDR3 is TGCAGTGCTAGGGGAGGGGGTAACTATGGCTACACCTTC. Its translation is CSARGGGNYGYTF.

This clonotype is medium-sized in the sample. The chain joins TRBV18 to TRBJ2-7; 7 nucleotides align to TRBD1. Unmatched junction bases numbered 5, after V lost 6 bases and J lost 3 bases. The CDR3 spans 13 residues. CDR1 and CDR2 from the germline V gene are KGHSH and LQKENI. The CDR3 is CASSPGTDYEQYF. CDR3 sequence (DNA): TGTGCCAGCTCCCCCGGGACAGACTACGAGCAGTACTTC.

This clonotype is labeled as medium-sized. The chain uses TRBV6-2 or TRBV6-3 and TRBJ2-1; D not certain. CDR1 and CDR2 from the germline V gene are MNHEY and SVGEGT. V was shortened by 2 bases and J by 7 bases, with 6 bases between the two germline ends. The CDR3 spans 12 residues. The DNA for the CDR3 is TGTGCCAGCAGTTACACACCTAATGAGCAGTTCTTC. Translating gives CASSYTPNEQFF.

Notes on this clonotype: Only one base separates this from a far larger clonotype, so it likely reflects a read error. The chain combines TRBV6-1 with TRBJ1-3; the D is unclear. The CDR3 covers 14 residues. V lost 5 bases to trimming and J lost 3 bases, with 11 bases between them. CDR1 is MNHNS, CDR2 SASEGT, per germline. DNA of the CDR3: TGTGCCAGCAGTTACGGTCGGGTTGGAAACACCATATATTTT. Its protein is CASSYGRVGNTIYF.

This clonotype is medium-sized. This sequence joins TRBV6-2 or TRBV6-3 and TRBJ1-5; D is undetermined. CDR1 is MNHEY and CDR2 is SVGEGT in the germline V gene. Trimming removed 8 bases at V and 0 bases at J, with 17 bases between. There are 16 residues in the CDR3. The CDR3 is CASRLSALYSNQPQHF. The CDR3 coding sequence is TGTGCCAGCCGCTTGAGCGCCCTATATAGCAATCAGCCCCAGCATTTT.

By share, this clonotype counts as medium-sized. The chain employs TRBV20-1 and TRBJ1-3; 11 bases align to TRBD1. The CDR3 is 16 amino acids. Germline V CDR1 and CDR2: DFQATT, SNEGSKA (reference sequence). J was trimmed by 3 bases and V by 0 bases; bases with no gene match: 4. The CDR3 bases are TGCAGTGCTAGAGACTGGGACAGGGGGTTTGGAAACACCATATATTTT. It specifies CSARDWDRGFGNTIYF.

In this sample, this clonotype is medium-sized (0.01 to 0.1%). CDR3 nucleotide sequence: TGTGCCAGCAGTGCCTACCCCCAGCCAGCGGGGGGCTACTACAATGAGCAGTTCTTC. It is translated as CASSAYPQPAGGYYNEQFF. The chain combines TRBV6-1 with TRBJ2-1; TRBD2 matches 9 bases. This CDR3 comprises 19 residues. With V trimmed by 4 bases and J by 3 bases, 16 bases remained unmatched. CDR1 MNHNS and CDR2 SASEGT come from the germline V gene.

A few counts support this clonotype. The rearrangement joins TRBV20-1 to TRBJ2-1; 7 nucleotides agree with TRBD1. The germline V gene encodes CDR1 DFQATT and CDR2 SNEGSKA (reference sequence). After removal of 0 bases from V and 3 bases from J, the junction contained 2 bases not matched to a gene. CDR3 size: 14 residues. The CDR3 nucleotides read TGCAGTGCTAGAGATCACAGGGGCTACAATGAGCAGTTCTTC. Its translation is CSARDHRGYNEQFF.

Remarks on this clonotype: A much larger clone differs from this one at a single base, so this may be a read error. The J gene is TRBJ2-7, the V gene TRBV6-1, with D perhaps matching TRBD2 (6 bases). The CDR3 loop spans 16 amino acids. Per the germline V gene, CDR1 is MNHNS and CDR2 is SASEGT. Trimming took 4 bases from V and 7 from J, leaving 23 bases between them. The CDR3 sequence: CASSAPHARGSREQYF. In nucleotides, the CDR3 is TGTGCCAGCAGTGCCCCTCACGCTCGGGGGAGTAGGGAGCAGTACTTC.